Sequencing of this T cell receptor beta chain was carried out in a study of T cell repertoires in cytomegalovirus infection. Via MiXCR, TCRdb re-called the reads, giving one row per CDR3 protein. Of 180,000 or so distinct CDR3 sequences detected, about a sixth appear once; the ten largest clones hold under 30%. This clonotype was observed a single time. Sequencing was performed on CD8+ T cells from PBMCs. This clonotype was obtained from a human donor in good health (CMV status not recorded). Some clones in this sample may be carry-over from other donors' samples.

This chain's CDR3 is CASSHPAGEPPEQYF. Written as DNA, the CDR3 is TGTGCCAGCAGCCACCCAGCGGGGGAGCCTCCCGAGCAGTACTTC. V usage is TRBV4-2 and J usage is TRBJ2-7; TRBD2 agrees at 8 bases. CDR3 length: 15 amino acids. In germline, CDR1 is LGHNA, CDR2 YNFKEQ. V shed 3 bases, J shed 6 bases, and the junction held 10 bases outside the gene matches.